This section outlines one T cell receptor beta chain sequence together with its context. This sample stems from a study of OX40 agonist ivuxolimab in advanced cancers. Germline V gene sequence: CDR1 SGHVS, CDR2 FQNEAQ. The V end lost 1 base, the J end lost 4 bases, and 8 bases lay between the germline ends. CDR3 length: 14 amino acids. Sequencing was performed with immunoSEQ multiplex PCR; in TCRdb, only in-frame clones are kept and a portion is missing. The top ten clones hold 8.4% of a sample with about 83,000 clones, less than 95% of them seen once. This specimen consisted of CD4+ or CD8+ T cells sorted from blood, obtained in a trial of the OX40 agonist ivuxolimab. This receptor was taken from an adult with an advanced solid tumor such as melanoma, head and neck, liver or kidney cancer. V is TRBV7-8 and J is TRBJ2-1; D may be TRBD2 (6 bases). This CDR3 reads CASSLGGLYNEQFF. The CDR3 nucleotides are TGTGCCAGCAGCTTAGGGGGACTTTACAATGAGCAGTTCTTC.